The entry below describes one T cell receptor (beta chain). Its antigen is unidentified. V lost 3 bases and J 5 bases, leaving 8 bases between the germline ends. Germline V gene lookup returns CDR1 LNHDA and CDR2 SQIVND (reference sequence). The CDR3 covers 13 residues. The sample belongs to a study of shared clonotypes between healthy human individuals. As for the study in general: Ranging from 18 to 49 in age, donors were a couple of women and a few men. Findings and limits, study-wide: The represented genetic and exposure-history diversity was limited by the small number of donors.

Repertoires were generated with immunoSEQ multiplex PCR, while TCRdb's copy carries only in-frame clones and drops some. The sample has 400,000 to 600,000 clones, roughly 79% seen once; the top ten hold about an eighth. The source is a middle-aged woman in good health. Some clones in this sample may be carry-over from other donors' samples. The material sequenced was PBMCs. The chain recombines TRBV19 with TRBJ1-5; tentatively, D is TRBD1 (5 bases). In DNA, the CDR3 is TGTGCCAGTAGTATGAGCAGGGATCAGCCCCAGCATTTT. It translates to CASSMSRDQPQHF. Full variable domain (outside the CDR3, taken from reference TRBV19 and TRBJ1-5): DGGITQSPKYLFRKEGQNVTLSCEQNLNHDAMYWYRQDPGQGLRLIYYSQIVNDFQKGDIAEGYSVSREKKESFPLTVTSAQKNPTAFYLCASSMSRDQPQHFGDGTRLSIL.